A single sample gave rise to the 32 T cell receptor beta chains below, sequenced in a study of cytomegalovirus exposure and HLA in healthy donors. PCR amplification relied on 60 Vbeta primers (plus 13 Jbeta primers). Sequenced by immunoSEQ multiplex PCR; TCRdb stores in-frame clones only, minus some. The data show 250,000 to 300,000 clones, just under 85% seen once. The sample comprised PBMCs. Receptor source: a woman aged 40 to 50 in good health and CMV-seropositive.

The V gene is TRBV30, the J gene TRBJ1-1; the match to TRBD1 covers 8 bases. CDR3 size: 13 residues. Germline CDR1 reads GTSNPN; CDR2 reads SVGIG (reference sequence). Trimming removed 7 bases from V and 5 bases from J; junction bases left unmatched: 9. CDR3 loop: CASGQGYRTEAFF. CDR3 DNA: TGTGCCTCCGGACAGGGTTATAGAACTGAAGCTTTCTTT. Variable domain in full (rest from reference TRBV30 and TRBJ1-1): SQTIHQWPATLVQPVGSPLSLECTVEGTSNPNLYWYRQAAGRGLQLLFYSVGIGQISSEVPQNLSASRPQDRQFILSSKKLLLSDSGFYLCASGQGYRTEAFFGQGTRLTVV.

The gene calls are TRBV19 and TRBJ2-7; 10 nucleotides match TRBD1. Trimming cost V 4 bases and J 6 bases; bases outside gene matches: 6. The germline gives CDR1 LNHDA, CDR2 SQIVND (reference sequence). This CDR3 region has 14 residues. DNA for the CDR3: TGTGCCAGTAGTACGGGGACAGGGGTGAGCGAGCAGTACTTC. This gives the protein CASSTGTGVSEQYF. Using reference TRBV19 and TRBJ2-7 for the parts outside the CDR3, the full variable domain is DGGITQSPKYLFRKEGQNVTLSCEQNLNHDAMYWYRQDPGQGLRLIYYSQIVNDFQKGDIAEGYSVSREKKESFPLTVTSAQKNPTAFYLCASSTGTGVSEQYFGPGTRLTVT.

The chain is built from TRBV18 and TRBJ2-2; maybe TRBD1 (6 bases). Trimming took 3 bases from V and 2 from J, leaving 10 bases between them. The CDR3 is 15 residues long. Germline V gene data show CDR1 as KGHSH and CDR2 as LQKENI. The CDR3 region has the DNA TGTGCCAGCTCACCCGGACAGTTAAACACCGGGGAGCTGTTTTTT. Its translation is CASSPGQLNTGELFF.

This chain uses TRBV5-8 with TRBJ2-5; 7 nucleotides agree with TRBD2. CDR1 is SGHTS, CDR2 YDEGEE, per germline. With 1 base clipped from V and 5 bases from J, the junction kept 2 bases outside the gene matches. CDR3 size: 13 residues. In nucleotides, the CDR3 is TGTGCCAGCAGCTTGCTAGCGGTGGAGACCCAGTACTTC. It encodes CASSLLAVETQYF. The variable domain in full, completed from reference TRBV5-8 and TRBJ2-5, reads EAGVTQSPTHLIKTRGQQATLRCSPISGHTSVYWYQQALGLGLQFLLWYDEGEERNRGNFPPRFSGRQFPNYSSELNVNALELEDSALYLCASSLLAVETQYFGPGTRLLVL.

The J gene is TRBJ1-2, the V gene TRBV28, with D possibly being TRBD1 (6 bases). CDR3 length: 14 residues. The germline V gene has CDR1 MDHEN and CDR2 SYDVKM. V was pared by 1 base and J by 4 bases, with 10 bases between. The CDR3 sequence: CASSLSQGRYGYTF. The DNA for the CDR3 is TGTGCCAGCAGTTTATCACAGGGCCGCTATGGCTACACCTTC.

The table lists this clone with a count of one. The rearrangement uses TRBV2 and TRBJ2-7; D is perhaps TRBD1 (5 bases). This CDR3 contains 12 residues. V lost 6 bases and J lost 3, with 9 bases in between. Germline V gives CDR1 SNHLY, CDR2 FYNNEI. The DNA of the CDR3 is TGTGCCAGCAGACAGGCACACTACGAGCAGTACTTC. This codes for CASRQAHYEQYF.

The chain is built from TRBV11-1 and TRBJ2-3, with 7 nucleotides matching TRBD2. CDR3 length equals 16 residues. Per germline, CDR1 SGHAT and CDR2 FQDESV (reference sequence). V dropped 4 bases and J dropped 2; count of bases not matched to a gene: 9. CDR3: CASSSRERGYTDTQYF. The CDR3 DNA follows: TGTGCCAGCAGCTCCAGGGAGCGGGGCTACACAGATACGCAGTATTTT.

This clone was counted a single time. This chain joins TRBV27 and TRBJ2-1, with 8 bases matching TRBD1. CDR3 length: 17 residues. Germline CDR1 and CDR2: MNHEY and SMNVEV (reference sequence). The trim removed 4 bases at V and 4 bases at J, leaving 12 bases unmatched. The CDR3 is CASSSNSGGVGYNEQFF. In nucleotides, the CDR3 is TGTGCCAGCAGTTCCAATTCAGGGGGCGTTGGATACAATGAGCAGTTCTTC.

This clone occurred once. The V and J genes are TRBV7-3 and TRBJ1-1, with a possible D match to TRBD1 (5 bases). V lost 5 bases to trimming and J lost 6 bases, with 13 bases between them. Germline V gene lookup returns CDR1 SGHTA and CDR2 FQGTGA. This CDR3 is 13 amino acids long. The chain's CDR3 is CASSPQGRAEAFF. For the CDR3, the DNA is TGTGCCAGCAGCCCGCAGGGTAGGGCTGAAGCTTTCTTT. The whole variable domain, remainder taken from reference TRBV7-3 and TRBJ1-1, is GAGVSQTPSNKVTEKGKYVELRCDPISGHTALYWYRQSLGQGPEFLIYFQGTGAADDSGLPNDRFFAVRPEGSVSTLKIQRTERGDSAVYLCASSPQGRAEAFFGQGTRLTVV.

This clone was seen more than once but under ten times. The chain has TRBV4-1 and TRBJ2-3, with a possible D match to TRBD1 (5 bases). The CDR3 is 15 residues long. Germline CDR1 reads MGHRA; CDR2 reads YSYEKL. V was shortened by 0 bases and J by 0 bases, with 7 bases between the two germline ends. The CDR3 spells CASSQDSGSTDTQYF. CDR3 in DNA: TGCGCCAGCAGCCAAGATTCAGGGAGCACAGATACGCAGTATTTT.

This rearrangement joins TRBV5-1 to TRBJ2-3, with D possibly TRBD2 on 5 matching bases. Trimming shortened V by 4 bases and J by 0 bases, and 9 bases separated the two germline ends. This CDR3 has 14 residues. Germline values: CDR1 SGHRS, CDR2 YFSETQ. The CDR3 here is CASSGWTSTDTQYF. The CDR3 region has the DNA TGCGCCAGCAGCGGATGGACTAGCACAGATACGCAGTATTTT.

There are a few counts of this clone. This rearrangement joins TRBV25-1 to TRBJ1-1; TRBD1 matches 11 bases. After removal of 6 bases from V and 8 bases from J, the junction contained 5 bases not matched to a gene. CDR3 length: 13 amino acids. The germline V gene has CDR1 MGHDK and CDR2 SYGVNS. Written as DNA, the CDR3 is TGTGCCAGCAGCCACCGGGACAGGGGGGAAGCTTTCTTT. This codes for CASSHRDRGEAFF. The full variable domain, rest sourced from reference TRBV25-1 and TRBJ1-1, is EADIYQTPRYLVIGTGKKITLECSQTMGHDKMYWYQQDPGMELHLIHYSYGVNSTEKGDLSSESTVSRIRTEHFPLTLESARPSHTSQYLCASSHRDRGEAFFGQGTRLTVV.

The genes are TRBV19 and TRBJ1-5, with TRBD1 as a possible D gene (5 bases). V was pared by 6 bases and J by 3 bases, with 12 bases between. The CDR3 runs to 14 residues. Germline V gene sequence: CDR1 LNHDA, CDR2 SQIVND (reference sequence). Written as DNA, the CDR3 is TGTGCCAGTAGCTTCAGGGTTGTCAATCAGCCCCAGCATTTT. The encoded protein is CASSFRVVNQPQHF.

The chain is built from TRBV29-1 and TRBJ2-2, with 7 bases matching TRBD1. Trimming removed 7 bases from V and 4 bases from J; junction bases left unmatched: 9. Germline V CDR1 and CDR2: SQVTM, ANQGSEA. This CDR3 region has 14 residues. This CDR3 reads CSAMGQLGTGELFF. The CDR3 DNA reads TGCAGCGCCATGGGACAGCTCGGCACCGGGGAGCTGTTTTTT.

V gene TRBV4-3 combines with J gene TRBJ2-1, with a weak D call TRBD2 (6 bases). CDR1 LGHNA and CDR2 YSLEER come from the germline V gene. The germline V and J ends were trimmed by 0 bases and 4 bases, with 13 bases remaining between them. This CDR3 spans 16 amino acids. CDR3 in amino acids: CASSQDSGLGYNEQFF. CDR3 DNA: TGCGCCAGCAGCCAAGATTCGGGACTTGGGTACAATGAGCAGTTCTTC.

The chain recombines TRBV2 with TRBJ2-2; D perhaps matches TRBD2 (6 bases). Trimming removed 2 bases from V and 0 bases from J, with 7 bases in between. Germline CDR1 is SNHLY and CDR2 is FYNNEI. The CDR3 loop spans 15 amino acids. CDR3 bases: TGTGCCAGCAGTGAAACTAGCTCGAACACCGGGGAGCTGTTTTTT. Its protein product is CASSETSSNTGELFF.

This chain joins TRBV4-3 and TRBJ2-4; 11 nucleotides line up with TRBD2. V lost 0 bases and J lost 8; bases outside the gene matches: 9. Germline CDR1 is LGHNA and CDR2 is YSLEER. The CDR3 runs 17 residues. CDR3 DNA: TGCGCCAGCAGCCAAGAGAACTTAGCGGGAGGGTTGGACATTCAGTACTTC. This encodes CASSQENLAGGLDIQYF.

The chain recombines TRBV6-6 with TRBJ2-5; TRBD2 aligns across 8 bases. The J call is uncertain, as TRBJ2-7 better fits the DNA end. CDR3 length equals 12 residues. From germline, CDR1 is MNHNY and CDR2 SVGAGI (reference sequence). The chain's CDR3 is CASRGGRDEQYF. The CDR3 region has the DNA TGTGCCAGCCGGGGGGGTAGGGACGAGCAGTACTTC.

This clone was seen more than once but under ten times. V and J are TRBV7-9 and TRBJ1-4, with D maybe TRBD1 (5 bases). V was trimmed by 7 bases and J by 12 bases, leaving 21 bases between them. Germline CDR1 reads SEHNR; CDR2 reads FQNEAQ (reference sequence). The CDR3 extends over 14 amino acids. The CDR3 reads CASTPGGFGGELFF. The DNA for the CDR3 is TGTGCCAGCACCCCGGGGGGGTTCGGTGGAGAACTGTTTTTT.

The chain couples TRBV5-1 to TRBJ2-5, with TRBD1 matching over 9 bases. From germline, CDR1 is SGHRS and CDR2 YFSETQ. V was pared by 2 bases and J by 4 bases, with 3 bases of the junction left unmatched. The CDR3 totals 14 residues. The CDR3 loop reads CASSLQGAGETQYF. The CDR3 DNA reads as TGCGCCAGCAGCTTACAGGGGGCTGGAGAGACCCAGTACTTC. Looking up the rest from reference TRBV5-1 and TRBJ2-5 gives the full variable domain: KAGVTQTPRYLIKTRGQQVTLSCSPISGHRSVSWYQQTPGQGLQFLFEYFSETQRNKGNFPGRFSGRQFSNSRSEMNVSTLELGDSALYLCASSLQGAGETQYFGPGTRLLVL.

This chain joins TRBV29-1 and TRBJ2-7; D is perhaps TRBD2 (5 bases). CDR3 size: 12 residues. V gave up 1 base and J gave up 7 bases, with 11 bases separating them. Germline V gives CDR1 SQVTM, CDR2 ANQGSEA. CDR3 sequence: CSVEAHPGEQYF. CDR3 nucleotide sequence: TGCAGCGTTGAAGCCCATCCGGGGGAGCAGTACTTC.

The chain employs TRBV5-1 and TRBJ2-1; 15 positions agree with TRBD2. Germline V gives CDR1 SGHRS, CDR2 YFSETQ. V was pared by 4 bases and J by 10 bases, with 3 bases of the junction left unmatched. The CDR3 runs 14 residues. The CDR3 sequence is CASSPGLAGGEQFF. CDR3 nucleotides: TGCGCCAGCAGCCCGGGACTAGCGGGAGGAGAGCAGTTCTTC.

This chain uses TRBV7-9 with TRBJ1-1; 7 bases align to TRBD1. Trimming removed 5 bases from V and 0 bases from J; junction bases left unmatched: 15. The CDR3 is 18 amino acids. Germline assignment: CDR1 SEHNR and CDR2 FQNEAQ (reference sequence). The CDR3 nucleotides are TGTGCCAGCAGCAACAGGGGTGGGGTGGGGGACCTGAACACTGAAGCTTTCTTT. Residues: CASSNRGGVGDLNTEAFF.

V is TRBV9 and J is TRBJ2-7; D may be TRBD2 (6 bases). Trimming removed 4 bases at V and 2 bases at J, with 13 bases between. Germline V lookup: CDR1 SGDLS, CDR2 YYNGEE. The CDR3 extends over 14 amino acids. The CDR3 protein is CASSPQTRPYEQYF. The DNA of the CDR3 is TGTGCCAGCAGCCCCCAGACTAGGCCCTACGAGCAGTACTTC.

This CDR3 is CASRTDRGLGEQYF. CDR3 in DNA: TGTGCCAGCAGAACTGACAGGGGGCTGGGCGAGCAGTACTTC. This sequence joins TRBV28 and TRBJ2-7; 10 nucleotides line up with TRBD1. The length of the CDR3 is 14 residues. With V trimmed by 6 bases and J by 6 bases, 8 bases remained unmatched. CDR1 and CDR2 from the germline V gene are MDHEN and SYDVKM.

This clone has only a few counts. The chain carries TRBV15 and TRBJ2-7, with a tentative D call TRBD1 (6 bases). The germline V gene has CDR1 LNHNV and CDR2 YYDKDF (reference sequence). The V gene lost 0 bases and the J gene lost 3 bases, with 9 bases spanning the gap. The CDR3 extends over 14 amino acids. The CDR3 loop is CATSREQGIYEQYF. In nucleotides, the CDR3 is TGTGCCACCAGCAGAGAGCAGGGGATCTACGAGCAGTACTTC.

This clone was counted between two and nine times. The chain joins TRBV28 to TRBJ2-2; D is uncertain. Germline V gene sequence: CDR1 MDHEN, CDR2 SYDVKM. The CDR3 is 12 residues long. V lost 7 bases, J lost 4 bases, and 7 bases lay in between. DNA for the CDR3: TGTGCCAGCACTCCGGGCACCGGGGAGCTGTTTTTT. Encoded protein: CASTPGTGELFF.

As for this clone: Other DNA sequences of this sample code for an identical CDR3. CDR3 loop: CASSLEGTYEQYF. CDR3 DNA: TGCGCCAGCAGCTTGGAGGGGACTTACGAGCAGTACTTC. The chain combines TRBV5-1 with TRBJ2-7; tentatively, D is TRBD2 (6 bases). V lost 0 bases and J 4 bases, leaving 8 bases between the germline ends. CDR3 length: 13 amino acids. Germline loops: CDR1 SGHRS, CDR2 YFSETQ. Complete variable domain (other parts from reference TRBV5-1 and TRBJ2-7): KAGVTQTPRYLIKTRGQQVTLSCSPISGHRSVSWYQQTPGQGLQFLFEYFSETQRNKGNFPGRFSGRQFSNSRSEMNVSTLELGDSALYLCASSLEGTYEQYFGPGTRLTVT.

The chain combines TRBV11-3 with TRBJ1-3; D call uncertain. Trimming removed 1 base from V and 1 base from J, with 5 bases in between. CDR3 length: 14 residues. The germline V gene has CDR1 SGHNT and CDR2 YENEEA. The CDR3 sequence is CASSLGASGNTIYF. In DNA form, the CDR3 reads TGTGCCAGCAGCTTAGGGGCATCTGGAAACACCATATATTTT.

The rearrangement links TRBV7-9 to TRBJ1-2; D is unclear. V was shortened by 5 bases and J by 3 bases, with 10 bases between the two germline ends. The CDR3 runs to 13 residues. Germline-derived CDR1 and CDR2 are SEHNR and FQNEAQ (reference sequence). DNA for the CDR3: TGTGCCAGCAGCCCCTCGGGGTACTATGGCTACACCTTC. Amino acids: CASSPSGYYGYTF.

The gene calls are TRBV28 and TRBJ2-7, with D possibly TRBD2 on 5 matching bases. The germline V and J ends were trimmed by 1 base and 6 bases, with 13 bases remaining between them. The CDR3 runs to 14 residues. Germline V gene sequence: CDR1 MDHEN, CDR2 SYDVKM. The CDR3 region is CASSLSTRASEQYF. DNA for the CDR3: TGTGCCAGCAGTTTATCTACTAGGGCCTCCGAGCAGTACTTC.

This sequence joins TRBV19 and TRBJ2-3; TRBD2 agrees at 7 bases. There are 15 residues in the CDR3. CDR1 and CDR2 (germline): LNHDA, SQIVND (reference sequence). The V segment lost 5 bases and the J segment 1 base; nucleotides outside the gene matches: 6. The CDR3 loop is CASSAGDYRTDTQYF. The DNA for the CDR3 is TGTGCCAGTAGTGCGGGGGACTATCGCACAGATACGCAGTATTTT. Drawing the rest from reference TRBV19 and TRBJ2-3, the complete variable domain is DGGITQSPKYLFRKEGQNVTLSCEQNLNHDAMYWYRQDPGQGLRLIYYSQIVNDFQKGDIAEGYSVSREKKESFPLTVTSAQKNPTAFYLCASSAGDYRTDTQYFGPGTRLTVL.